This is a list of T cell receptor beta chains from one sample in a study of post-analysis software for immune sequencing data. TCRdb independently ran MiXCR on the PCR reads; one entry per CDR3 protein. Among 650,000 to 850,000 distinct CDR3 sequences, about 53% were seen once, and the ten largest hold 4.6%. The source material was blood. All receptors come from a girl under 18 with multiple sclerosis. Both conserved end residues are part of each CDR3. D genes are given only for firm matches. Clone size appears in some rows only: once, few, many, or a class for an expanded clone.

clone_size,cdr3_length,v_call,d_call,j_call,cdr3_aa,cdr3_nt
NA,14,TRBV20-1,NA,TRBJ1-2,CSASPAGEPYGYTF,TGCAGTGCTAGTCCCGCAGGCGAACCCTATGGCTACACCTTC
NA,17,TRBV20-1,TRBD2,TRBJ2-3,CSARVLAGGPIADTQYF,TGCAGTGCTAGGGTACTAGCGGGAGGGCCGATCGCAGATACGCAGTATTTT
NA,16,TRBV5-4,TRBD1,TRBJ2-7,CASSLGGQGNSYEQYF,TGTGCCAGCAGCTTGGGGGGACAGGGAAACTCCTACGAGCAGTACTTC
NA,15,TRBV11-2,NA,TRBJ2-3,CASSLDGISTDAQYF,TGTGCCAGCAGCTTAGACGGAATAAGCACAGATGCGCAGTATTTT
NA,12,TRBV20-1,TRBD1,TRBJ2-7,CSAGQGGNEQYF,TGCAGTGCGGGACAGGGAGGAAACGAGCAGTACTTC
few,17,TRBV6-7,NA,TRBJ1-5,CASIRRFRVGSNQPQHF,TGTGCCAGCATTCGGCGTTTCAGGGTAGGAAGCAATCAGCCCCAGCATTTT
few,13,TRBV5-1,TRBD1,TRBJ1-2,CATSQGTNYGYTF,TGCGCCACCTCACAGGGGACTAACTATGGCTACACCTTC
few,15,TRBV6-5,TRBD2,TRBJ2-7,CASSYRGRDLREQYF,TGTGCCAGCAGTTACCGCGGGAGGGACCTACGAGAGCAGTACTTC
few,19,TRBV20-1,TRBD2,TRBJ2-1,CSARGPVSSSGSKYNEQFF,TGCAGTGCTAGAGGGCCAGTCTCTTCTAGCGGGAGTAAGTACAATGAGCAGTTCTTC
few,13,TRBV25-1,TRBD1,TRBJ1-6,CASRPGGESPLHF,TGTGCCAGCAGACCAGGGGGAGAGTCACCCCTCCACTTT
NA,15,TRBV29-1,TRBD2,TRBJ2-1,CGVASSGSVGNEQFF,TGCGGCGTTGCTTCTAGCGGGAGTGTAGGAAATGAGCAGTTCTTC
few,15,TRBV20-1,TRBD1,TRBJ2-7,CSARPGQAIPYEQYF,TGCAGTGCTAGACCGGGACAGGCCATCCCCTACGAGCAGTACTTC
few,16,TRBV7-9,TRBD1,TRBJ2-5,CASSTGTGSKQETQYF,TGTGCCAGCAGTACCGGGACAGGTAGCAAACAAGAGACCCAGTACTTC
NA,15,TRBV12-3/TRBV12-4,NA,TRBJ1-5,CASSLEVQNNQPQHF,TGTGCCAGCAGTTTAGAGGTTCAGAACAATCAGCCCCAGCATTTT
NA,14,TRBV7-9,NA,TRBJ2-4,CASSLGGWFEEQYF,TGTGCCAGCAGCTTAGGGGGCTGGTTTGAGGAGCAGTACTTC
NA,15,TRBV5-1,TRBD1,TRBJ2-7,CASSLGGTGRYEQYF,TGCGCCAGCAGCTTAGGGGGGACAGGGCGCTACGAGCAGTACTTC
NA,13,TRBV29-1,TRBD1,TRBJ1-1,CSVDQGVNTEAFF,TGCAGCGTTGATCAGGGGGTGAACACTGAAGCTTTCTTT
NA,16,TRBV13,NA,TRBJ1-4,CASSSGASNGDEKLFF,TGTGCCAGCAGCTCCGGTGCTTCCAACGGGGATGAAAAACTGTTTTTT
once,13,TRBV20-1,TRBD1,TRBJ1-5,CSARADRGQPQHF,TGCAGTGCTAGAGCGGACAGGGGTCAGCCCCAGCATTTT
few,20,TRBV4-2,TRBD2,TRBJ2-3,CASSQGARLAALDGTDTQYF,TGTGCCAGCAGCCAAGGCGCCCGGCTAGCGGCTTTAGACGGCACAGATACGCAGTATTTT
once,14,TRBV11-3,NA,TRBJ2-1,CASSLDPGGIKQFF,TGTGCCAGCAGCTTAGACCCGGGTGGCATTAAGCAGTTCTTC
few,15,TRBV27,NA,TRBJ2-7,CASSLSRTGSYEQYF,TGTGCCAGCAGTTTAAGCAGGACTGGCTCCTACGAGCAGTACTTC
few,13,TRBV12-3/TRBV12-4,NA,TRBJ2-1,CASSWTDYNEQFF,TGTGCCAGCAGTTGGACAGATTACAATGAGCAGTTCTTC
NA,16,TRBV10-3,TRBD2,TRBJ2-7,CAISAEAGGSSYEQYF,TGTGCCATCAGTGCTGAGGCGGGAGGAAGCTCCTACGAGCAGTACTTC
NA,15,TRBV6-6,TRBD1,TRBJ1-1,CASSPRQGGRTEAFF,TGTGCCAGCAGTCCCCGACAGGGAGGACGCACTGAAGCTTTCTTT
NA,16,TRBV5-1,TRBD1,TRBJ2-5,CASSPGQGAPGETQYF,TGCGCCAGCAGCCCGGGACAGGGGGCTCCCGGGGAGACCCAGTACTTC
few,14,TRBV6-6,TRBD1,TRBJ1-2,CASNRQGGNYGYTF,TGTGCCAGCAACAGACAGGGGGGTAACTATGGCTACACCTTC
few,15,TRBV12-3/TRBV12-4,NA,TRBJ1-2,CASSPLASALGGYTF,TGTGCCAGCAGCCCCCTGGCCAGTGCCCTAGGGGGCTACACCTTC
many,14,TRBV9,NA,TRBJ1-2,CASSVVASNYGYTF,TGTGCCAGCAGCGTAGTGGCTTCTAACTATGGCTACACCTTC
NA,15,TRBV3-1,TRBD1,TRBJ2-1,CASSSRQTGRNEQFF,TGTGCCAGCAGCTCGAGACAGACAGGGCGGAATGAGCAGTTCTTC
few,11,TRBV9,NA,TRBJ2-7,CASSVVGEQYF,TGTGCCAGCAGCGTAGTAGGCGAGCAGTACTTC
NA,12,TRBV24-1,NA,TRBJ2-7,CATSDSHNEQYF,TGTGCCACCAGTGATTCCCACAATGAGCAGTACTTC
NA,11,TRBV19,NA,TRBJ2-1,CASSKGREQFF,TGTGCCAGTAGTAAGGGACGTGAGCAGTTCTTC
few,14,TRBV29-1,NA,TRBJ2-5,CSVEDRPARETQYF,TGCAGCGTTGAAGATCGTCCAGCAAGGGAGACCCAGTACTTC
NA,14,TRBV27,NA,TRBJ2-3,CASRLQGNTDTQYF,TGTGCCAGCAGGCTACAGGGCAACACAGATACGCAGTATTTT
NA,16,TRBV20-1,TRBD2,TRBJ2-1,CSASKGGLPFNNEQFF,TGCAGTGCTAGTAAGGGAGGGCTACCATTCAACAATGAGCAGTTCTTC
NA,17,TRBV5-8,TRBD2,TRBJ2-1,CASSLGVGGLAKDEQFF,TGTGCCAGCAGCTTGGGGGTTGGGGGACTAGCGAAGGATGAGCAGTTCTTC
NA,17,TRBV12-3/TRBV12-4,TRBD2,TRBJ2-7,CASSLESWTSSGYEQYF,TGTGCCAGCAGTTTAGAGTCATGGACTAGCTCCGGCTACGAGCAGTACTTC
few,18,TRBV20-1,TRBD2,TRBJ2-5,CSARDGRESGVIQETQYF,TGCAGTGCTAGAGACGGGAGAGAGAGCGGGGTGATCCAAGAGACCCAGTACTTC
NA,16,TRBV20-1,TRBD2,TRBJ2-1,CSARSPGLAVYNEQFF,TGCAGTGCTAGATCTCCGGGACTAGCGGTTTACAATGAGCAGTTCTTC
few,14,TRBV25-1,NA,TRBJ2-5,CASSEYLVRETQYF,TGTGCCAGCAGTGAATATCTAGTCAGGGAGACCCAGTACTTC
NA,14,TRBV7-2,NA,TRBJ2-5,CASSWTPGAETQYF,TGTGCCAGCAGTTGGACACCCGGGGCAGAGACCCAGTACTTC
NA,15,TRBV7-9,NA,TRBJ2-7,CASSPVDWLLGEQYF,TGTGCCAGCAGCCCCGTGGACTGGCTGTTAGGCGAGCAGTACTTC
few,17,TRBV7-9,TRBD1,TRBJ2-7,CASGGQELRGPSYEQYF,TGTGCCAGCGGCGGACAGGAGCTGCGTGGTCCCTCCTACGAGCAGTACTTC
NA,14,TRBV18,NA,TRBJ2-7,CASSHGQEGYEQYF,TGTGCCAGCTCACACGGACAGGAGGGGTACGAGCAGTACTTC
NA,16,TRBV12-3/TRBV12-4,NA,TRBJ1-1,CASSKGGRSRGTEAFF,TGTGCCAGCAGTAAGGGAGGCCGGAGCCGCGGCACTGAAGCTTTCTTT
few,13,TRBV6-5,NA,TRBJ1-5,CASSYSTFQPQHF,TGTGCCAGCAGTTACTCGACATTTCAGCCCCAGCATTTT
many,11,TRBV29-1,NA,TRBJ2-7,CSVLGSREQYF,TGCAGCGTTTTGGGGTCTCGCGAGCAGTACTTC
NA,15,TRBV7-9,TRBD2,TRBJ2-1,CASSKTSGLLNEQFF,TGTGCCAGCAGCAAGACTAGCGGCCTTCTGAATGAGCAGTTCTTC
NA,14,TRBV7-9,NA,TRBJ2-3,CASSFSRGTDTQYF,TGTGCCAGCAGCTTTTCCCGGGGAACAGATACGCAGTATTTT
NA,15,TRBV20-1,NA,TRBJ1-2,CSARVGTAPGYGYTF,TGCAGTGCTAGGGTCGGTACCGCTCCCGGATATGGCTACACCTTC
once,15,TRBV6-4,TRBD2,TRBJ2-5,CASSVQAGGPETQYF,TGTGCCAGCAGTGTCCAAGCGGGAGGGCCGGAGACCCAGTACTTC
NA,13,TRBV29-1,NA,TRBJ2-7,CSVVLDGMGRKYF,TGCAGCGTTGTCCTTGACGGGATGGGACGAAAGTACTTC
few,11,TRBV29-1,NA,TRBJ2-7,CSVDFAYEQYF,TGCAGCGTTGATTTCGCTTACGAGCAGTACTTC